This TCR beta chain was obtained from a study of CD8 T cells in ankylosing spondylitis. Study-level points and caveats: Ankylosing spondylitis blood appeared to carry a characteristic TCR beta motif of roughly 8 highly homologous variants. Significant enrichment of disease-linked clones was reportedly seen in matched ankylosing spondylitis synovial fluid. There were earlier reports of some motif variants in reactive arthritis synovial fluid and blood.

V was trimmed by 4 bases and J by 4 bases, leaving 5 bases between them. The V gene's germline CDR1 is SGDLS and CDR2 YYNGEE. The CDR3 consists of 12 residues. MiXCR was run by TCRdb on the 5' RACE reads, yielding one entry per CDR3 protein. Among around 140,000 distinct CDR3 sequences, 17% were seen once, and the ten largest hold 30% to 35%. This clonotype has just a few counts. What it binds is unknown. This chain connects TRBV9 to TRBJ2-2; D remains unclear. The sequence derives from a male donor with ankylosing spondylitis. Sequenced sample: blood, either unsorted or a sorted T cell fraction (not recorded which). The CDR3 DNA sequence: TGTGCCAGCAGCCCCGCCACCGGGGAGCTGTTTTTT. This translates into CASSPATGELFF.